Listed below are T cell receptor beta chains from one sample, sequenced in a study of blood T cell repertoires in COVID-19. Sequencing used immunoSEQ multiplex PCR; TCRdb keeps in-frame clones, though not all of them. Among roughly 240,000 clones listed, around 86% were seen once. Sequenced: peripheral blood. The receptors come from an older woman who had recovered from COVID-19. Both conserved end residues are part of each CDR3. Fields, in order: clone size, J gene, V gene, D gene, CDR3 protein, CDR3 DNA. The D gene is left open where the match is weak. Clone size is stated in some rows and not others, as once, few, many or a class when expanded.

>NA|TRBJ1-2|TRBV7-3|NA
CASSLSSAGDGYTF
TGTGCCAGCAGCTTAAGTTCAGCGGGGGATGGCTACACCTTC
>once|TRBJ2-2|TRBV10-3|NA
CAISPERRNTGELFF
TGTGCCATCAGCCCAGAAAGGAGAAACACCGGGGAGCTGTTTTTT
>NA|TRBJ2-2|TRBV19|NA
CASLDKTFTRGELFF
TGTGCCAGTCTGGACAAGACCTTTACACGCGGGGAGCTGTTTTTT
>NA|TRBJ1-2|TRBV5-1|NA
CASSRAGNYGYTF
TGCGCCAGCAGCCGGGCGGGGAACTATGGCTACACCTTC
>NA|TRBJ2-7|TRBV28|NA
CASGVGRASYEQYF
TGTGCCAGCGGAGTCGGCAGGGCCAGCTACGAGCAGTACTTC
>NA|TRBJ2-7|TRBV6-5|NA
CASSYSGQGLSYEQYF
TGTGCCAGCAGTTACTCGGGGCAGGGTCTTTCATACGAGCAGTACTTC
>NA|TRBJ2-5|TRBV7-3|TRBD2
CASSNQAGGAETQYF
TGTGCCAGCAGCAATCAAGCGGGGGGTGCTGAGACCCAGTACTTC
>NA|TRBJ2-1|TRBV7-2|NA
CASTPGAGGQFF
TGTGCCAGCACCCCTGGTGCCGGGGGGCAGTTCTTC
>NA|TRBJ2-2|TRBV20-1|NA
CSASRQANTGELFF
TGCAGTGCTAGTAGGCAGGCGAACACCGGGGAGCTGTTTTTT
>NA|TRBJ1-2|TRBV6-6|NA
CASSSEPEVEGYTF
TGTGCCAGCAGTTCGGAGCCAGAAGTAGAGGGCTACACCTTC